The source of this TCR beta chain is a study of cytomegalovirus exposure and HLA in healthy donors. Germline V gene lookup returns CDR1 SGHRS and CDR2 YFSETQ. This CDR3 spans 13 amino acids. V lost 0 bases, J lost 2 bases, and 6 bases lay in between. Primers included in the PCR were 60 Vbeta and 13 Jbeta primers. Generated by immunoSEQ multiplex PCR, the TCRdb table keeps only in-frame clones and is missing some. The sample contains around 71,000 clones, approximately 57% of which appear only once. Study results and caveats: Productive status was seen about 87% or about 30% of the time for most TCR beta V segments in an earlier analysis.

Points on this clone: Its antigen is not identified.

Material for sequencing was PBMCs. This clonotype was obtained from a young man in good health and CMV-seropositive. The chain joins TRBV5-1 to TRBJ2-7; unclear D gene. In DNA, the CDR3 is TGCGCCAGCAGCTTGGAGGCGGCCTACGAGCAGTACTTC. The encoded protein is CASSLEAAYEQYF.